This T cell receptor (beta chain) was obtained from a study of CD8+ T cells in alopecia areata listed by TCRdb under 2018. Looking at the study overall: High-throughput TCRbeta sequencing was used to examine T cell clonal expansion in alopecia areata in both the C3H/HeJ mouse model and human patients. Scalp clonality was compared across normal scalp (n=4), patchy alopecia areata scalp (n=8), and alopecia totalis/universalis scalp (n=8). The RNA source kit depended on sample type: the PAXgene miRNA kit for fixed scalp, the miRNeasy kit for PBMCs, and the RNeasy kit for mouse skin. Human TCRbeta sequencing covered scalp tissue and sorted CD4+ and CD8+ peripheral blood T cells from patchy and totalis/universalis alopecia areata patients and healthy controls. immunoSEQ multiplex PCR using 35 Vbeta forward primers and 13 Jbeta reverse primers was used to amplify TCRbeta CDR3 regions. Findings and caveats that apply to the study as a whole: Unlike mouse skin, where gammadelta T cells dominate, normal human skin contains resident alphabeta T cells that get sequenced too, which complicates analysis of the scalp TCR repertoire. Compared with mice, TCR sequences shared between patients were less clear, possibly partly because of HLA diversity across the patient population. Compared with normal scalp, lesional scalp, particularly in alopecia totalis/universalis, had higher clonality and more expanded CD8+ clones, which suggests antigenic drive.

In regard to this clone: It lacks a known antigen. No base qualities exist here, and no much larger clone lies one base off it.

In about five patients from the biomarker study, CD4+ cells were sorted further to obtain CD25+CD127- cells. Lesional scalp punch biopsies and peripheral blood were obtained from alopecia areata patients. After PBMCs were isolated by density centrifugation and stained for CD3, CD4 and CD8, a FACSAria was used to sort CD4+ and CD8+ T cells. Alopecia areata patients who were not treated were recruited through a multicenter biomarker study. Libraries were built with the immunoSEQ multiplex PCR assay. To provide template for TCR sequencing, every sample had RNA extracted and reverse transcribed into cDNA. First-strand cDNA was synthesized using SuperScript III with a 2:1 mix of oligo-dT and random hexamers. A synthetic immune receptor repertoire was used to assess amplification bias, and residual bias was removed computationally. The source study handled its data this way. Raw reads were preprocessed to remove errors, and CDR3 was defined by IMGT conventions from the conserved cysteine to phenylalanine. To get clonality, Shannon entropy was normalized by log2 of the number of productive unique TCRs and the result was subtracted from 1. Whether scalp clones were CD4 or CD8 was inferred by matching scalp TCRbeta sequences against CD4 and CD8 repertoires sorted from blood. In its TCRdb copy, this immuneACCESS table keeps in-frame sequences only and misses some clones. Where compared with another copy, unresolved V genes explain less than half of these, and the others have no known cause. V and J calls and clone size are those listed in that table; D and trimming were worked out from the DNA. Counted in this sample were more than 11,000 clones; roughly 61% of them appeared once. The ten largest clones take up roughly 4% of the sample.

The V and J ends are trimmed by 4 bases and 6 bases, leaving 13 bases between them. Its CDR3 holds 14 amino acids, cysteine through phenylalanine. The retained sequence is limited to the CDR3, 42 bases, with the frame set at the first base. In the germline V gene, CDR1 corresponds to SGHRS and CDR2 to YFSETQ. The sequenced sample was CD4+ Tregs sorted from blood. This clonotype was obtained from a human donor with alopecia areata. Here the chain combines TRBV5-1 and TRBJ2-2; confidence is insufficient to name the D gene. The DNA reads as follows: TGCGCCAGCAGCGTGACCATTGAGGCCGGGGAGCTGTTTTTT. Its translation is CASSVTIEAGELFF.